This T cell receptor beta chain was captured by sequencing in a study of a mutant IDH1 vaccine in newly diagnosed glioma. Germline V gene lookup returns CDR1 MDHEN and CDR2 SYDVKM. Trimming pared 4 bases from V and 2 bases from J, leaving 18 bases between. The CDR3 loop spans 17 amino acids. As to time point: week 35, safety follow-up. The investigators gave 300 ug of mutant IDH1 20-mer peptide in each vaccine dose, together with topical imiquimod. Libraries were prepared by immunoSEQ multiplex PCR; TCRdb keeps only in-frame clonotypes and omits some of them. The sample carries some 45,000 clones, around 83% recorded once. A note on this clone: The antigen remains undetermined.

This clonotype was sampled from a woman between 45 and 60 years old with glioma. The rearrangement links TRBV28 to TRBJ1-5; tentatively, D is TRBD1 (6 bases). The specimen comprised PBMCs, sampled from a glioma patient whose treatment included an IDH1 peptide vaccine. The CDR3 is CASSSARRGAGNQPQHF. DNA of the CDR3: TGTGCCAGCAGTTCAGCCCGGAGGGGGGCGGGCAATCAGCCCCAGCATTTT. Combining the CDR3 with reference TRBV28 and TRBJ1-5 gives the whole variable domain DVKVTQSSRYLVKRTGEKVFLECVQDMDHENMFWYRQDPGLGLRLIYFSYDVKMKEKGDIPEGYSVSREKKERFSLILESASTNQTSMYLCASSSARRGAGNQPQHFGDGTRLSIL.